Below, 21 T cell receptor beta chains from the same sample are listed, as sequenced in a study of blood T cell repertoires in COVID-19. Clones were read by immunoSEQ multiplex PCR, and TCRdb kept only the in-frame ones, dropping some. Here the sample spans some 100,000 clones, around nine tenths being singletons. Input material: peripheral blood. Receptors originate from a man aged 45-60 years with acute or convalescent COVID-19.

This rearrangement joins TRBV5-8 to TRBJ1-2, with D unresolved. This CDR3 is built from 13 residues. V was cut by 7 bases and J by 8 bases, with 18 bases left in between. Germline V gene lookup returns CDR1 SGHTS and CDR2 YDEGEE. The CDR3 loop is CASLEQRRTGYTF. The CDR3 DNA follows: TGTGCCAGCCTAGAACAACGCCGCACGGGCTACACCTTC.

The CDR3, as DNA: TGCAGCGGTGCGGTTCTTGAGCAGTTCTTC. As protein: CSGAVLEQFF. J is TRBJ2-1 and V is TRBV29-1; D not resolved. The CDR3 has 10 residues. The V gene's germline CDR1 is SQVTM and CDR2 ANQGSEA. With 7 bases removed from V and 9 bases from J, the gap between germline ends came to 10 bases.

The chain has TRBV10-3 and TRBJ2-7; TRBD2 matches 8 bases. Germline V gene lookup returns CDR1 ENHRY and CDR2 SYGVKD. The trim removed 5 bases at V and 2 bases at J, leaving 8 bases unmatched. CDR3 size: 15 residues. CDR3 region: CAISPGLGAPYEQYF. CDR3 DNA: TGTGCCATCAGTCCGGGACTAGGGGCCCCCTACGAGCAGTACTTC.

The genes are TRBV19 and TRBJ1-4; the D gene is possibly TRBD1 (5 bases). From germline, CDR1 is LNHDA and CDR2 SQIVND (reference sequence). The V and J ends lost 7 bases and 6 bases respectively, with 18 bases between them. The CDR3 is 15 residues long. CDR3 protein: CASNPSGNLYEKLFF. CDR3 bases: TGTGCCAGTAATCCCTCAGGGAACTTATATGAAAAACTGTTTTTT.

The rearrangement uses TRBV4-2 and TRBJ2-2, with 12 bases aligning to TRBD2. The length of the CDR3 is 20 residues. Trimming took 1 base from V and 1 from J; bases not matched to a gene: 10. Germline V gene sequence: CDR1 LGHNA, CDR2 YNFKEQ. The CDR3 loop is CASSQAGLAGGPGNTGELFF. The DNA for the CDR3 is TGTGCCAGCAGCCAAGCTGGGCTAGCGGGAGGGCCCGGGAACACCGGGGAGCTGTTTTTT.

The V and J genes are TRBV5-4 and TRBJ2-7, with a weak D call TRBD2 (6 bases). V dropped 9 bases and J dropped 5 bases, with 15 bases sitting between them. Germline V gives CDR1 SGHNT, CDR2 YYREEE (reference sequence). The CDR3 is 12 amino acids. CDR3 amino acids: CATGGGYHEQYF. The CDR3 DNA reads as TGTGCCACCGGTGGGGGGTACCACGAGCAGTACTTC.

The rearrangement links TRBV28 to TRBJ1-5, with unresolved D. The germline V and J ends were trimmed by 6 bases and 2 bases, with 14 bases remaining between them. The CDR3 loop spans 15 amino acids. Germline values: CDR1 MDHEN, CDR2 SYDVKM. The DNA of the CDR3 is TGTGCCAGCAGCGCGTTCAAGAATGGCAATCAGCCCCAGCATTTT. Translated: CASSAFKNGNQPQHF.

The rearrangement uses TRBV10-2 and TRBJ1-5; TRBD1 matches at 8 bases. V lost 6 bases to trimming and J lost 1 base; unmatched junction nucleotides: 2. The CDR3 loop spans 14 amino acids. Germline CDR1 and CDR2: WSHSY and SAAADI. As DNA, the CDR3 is TGCGCCAGCAGGGACAGGGCAAGCAATCAGCCCCAGCATTTT. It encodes CASRDRASNQPQHF.

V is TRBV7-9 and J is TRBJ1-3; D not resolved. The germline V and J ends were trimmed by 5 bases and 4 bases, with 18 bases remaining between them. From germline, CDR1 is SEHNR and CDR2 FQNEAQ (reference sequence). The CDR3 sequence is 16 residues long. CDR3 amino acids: CASSPQYKGAGNTIYF. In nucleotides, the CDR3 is TGTGCCAGCAGCCCTCAGTATAAGGGAGCAGGAAACACCATATATTTT.

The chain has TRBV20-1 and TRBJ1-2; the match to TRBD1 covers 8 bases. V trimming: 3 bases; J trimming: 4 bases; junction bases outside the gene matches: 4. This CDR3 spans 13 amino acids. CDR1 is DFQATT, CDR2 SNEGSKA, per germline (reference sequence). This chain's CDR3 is CSASGDRTYGYTF. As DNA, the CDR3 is TGCAGTGCTAGTGGGGACAGGACCTATGGCTACACCTTC.

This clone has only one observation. The CDR3 is CASSVALGFPDEQYF. CDR3 coding DNA: TGTGCCAGCAGCGTAGCTCTAGGATTCCCCGACGAGCAGTACTTC. The rearrangement uses TRBV9 and TRBJ2-7; no definite D call. The germline CDR1 and CDR2 sequences are SGDLS and YYNGEE. This CDR3 is built from 15 residues. The V gene lost 0 bases and the J gene lost 5 bases, with 15 bases spanning the gap.

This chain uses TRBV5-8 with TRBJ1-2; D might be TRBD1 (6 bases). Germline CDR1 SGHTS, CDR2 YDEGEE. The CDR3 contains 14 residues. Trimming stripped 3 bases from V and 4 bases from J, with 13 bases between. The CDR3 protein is CASSWGDRSYGYTF. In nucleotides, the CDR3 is TGTGCCAGCAGCTGGGGAGACAGGAGCTATGGCTACACCTTC.

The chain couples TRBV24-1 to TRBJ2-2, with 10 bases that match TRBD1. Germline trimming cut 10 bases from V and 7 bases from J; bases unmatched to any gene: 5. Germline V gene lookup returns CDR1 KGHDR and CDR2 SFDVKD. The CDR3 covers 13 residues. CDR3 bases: TGTGCCACAAAGGGACAGGGGATCGGGGAGCTGTTTTTT. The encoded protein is CATKGQGIGELFF.

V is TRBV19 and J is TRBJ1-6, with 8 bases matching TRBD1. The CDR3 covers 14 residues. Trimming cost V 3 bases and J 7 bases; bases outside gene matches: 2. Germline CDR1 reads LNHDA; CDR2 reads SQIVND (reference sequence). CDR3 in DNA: TGTGCCAGTAGTATGGGGACAGGCAATTCACCCCTCCACTTT. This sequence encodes CASSMGTGNSPLHF.

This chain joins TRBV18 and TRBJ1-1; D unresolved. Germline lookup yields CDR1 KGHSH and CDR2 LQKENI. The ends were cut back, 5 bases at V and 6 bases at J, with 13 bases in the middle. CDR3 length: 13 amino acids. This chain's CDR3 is CASSSLEGSEAFF. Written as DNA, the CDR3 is TGTGCCAGCTCATCCCTAGAGGGCTCTGAAGCTTTCTTT.

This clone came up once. The CDR3 nucleotides read TGTGCCAGCAAACTAGCGGGCGTGAACACCGGGGAGCTGTTTTTT. This translates into CASKLAGVNTGELFF. V is TRBV2 and J is TRBJ2-2, with 9 bases fitting TRBD2. The V gene's germline CDR1 is SNHLY and CDR2 FYNNEI. The CDR3 spans 15 residues. The ends lost 7 bases at V and 1 base at J; junction bases unmatched: 4.

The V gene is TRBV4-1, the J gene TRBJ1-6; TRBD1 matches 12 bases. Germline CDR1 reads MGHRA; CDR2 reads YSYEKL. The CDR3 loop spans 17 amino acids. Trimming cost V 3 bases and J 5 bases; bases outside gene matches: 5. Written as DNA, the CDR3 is TGCGCCAGCAGCCAGGGACAGGGGGCCTCTAATAATTCACCCCTCCACTTT. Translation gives CASSQGQGASNNSPLHF.

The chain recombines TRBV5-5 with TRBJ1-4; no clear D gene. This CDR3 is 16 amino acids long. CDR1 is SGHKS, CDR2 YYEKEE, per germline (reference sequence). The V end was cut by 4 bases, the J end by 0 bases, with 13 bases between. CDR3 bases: TGTGCCAGCAGCGTTCGAGGCACTGCAACTAATGAAAAACTGTTTTTT. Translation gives CASSVRGTATNEKLFF.

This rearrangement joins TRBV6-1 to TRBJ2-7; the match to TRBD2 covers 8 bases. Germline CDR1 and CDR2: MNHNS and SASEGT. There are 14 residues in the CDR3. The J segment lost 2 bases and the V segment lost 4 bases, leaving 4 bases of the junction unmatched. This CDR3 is CASSAAGLAYEQYF. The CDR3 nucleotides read TGTGCCAGCAGTGCAGCGGGACTAGCCTACGAGCAGTACTTC.

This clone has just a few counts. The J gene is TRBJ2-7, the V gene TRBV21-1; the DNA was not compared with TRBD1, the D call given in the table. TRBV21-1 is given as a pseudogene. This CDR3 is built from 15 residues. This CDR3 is CASSKPQDRAYEQYF. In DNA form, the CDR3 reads TGTGCCAGCAGCAAACCCCAAGACAGGGCCTACGAGCAGTACTTC.

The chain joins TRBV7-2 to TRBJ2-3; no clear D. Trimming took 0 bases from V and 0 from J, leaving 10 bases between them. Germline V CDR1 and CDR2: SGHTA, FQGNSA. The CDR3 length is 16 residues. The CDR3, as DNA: TGTGCCAGCAGCTTAGCGCCTGGCAGTAGCACAGATACGCAGTATTTT. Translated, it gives CASSLAPGSSTDTQYF.